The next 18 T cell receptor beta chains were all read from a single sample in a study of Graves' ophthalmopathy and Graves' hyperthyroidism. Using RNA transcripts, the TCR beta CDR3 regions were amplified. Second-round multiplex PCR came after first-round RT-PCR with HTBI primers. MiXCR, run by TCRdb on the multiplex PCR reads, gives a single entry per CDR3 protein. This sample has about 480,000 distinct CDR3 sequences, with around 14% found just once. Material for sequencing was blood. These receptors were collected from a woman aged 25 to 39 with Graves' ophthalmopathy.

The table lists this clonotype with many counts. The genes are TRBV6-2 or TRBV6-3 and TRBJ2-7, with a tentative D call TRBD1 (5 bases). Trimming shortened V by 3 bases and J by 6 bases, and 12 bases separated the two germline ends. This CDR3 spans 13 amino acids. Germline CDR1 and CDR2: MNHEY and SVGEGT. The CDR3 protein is CASSYDRRVEQYF. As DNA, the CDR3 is TGTGCCAGCAGTTATGACAGACGCGTCGAGCAGTACTTC.

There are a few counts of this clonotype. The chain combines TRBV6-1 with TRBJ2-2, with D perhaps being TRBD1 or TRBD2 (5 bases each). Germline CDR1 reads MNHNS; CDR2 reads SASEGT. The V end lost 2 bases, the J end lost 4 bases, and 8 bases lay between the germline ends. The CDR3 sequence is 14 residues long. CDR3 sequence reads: CASSEMGVTGELFF. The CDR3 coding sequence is TGTGCCAGCAGTGAAATGGGGGTCACCGGGGAGCTGTTTTTT.

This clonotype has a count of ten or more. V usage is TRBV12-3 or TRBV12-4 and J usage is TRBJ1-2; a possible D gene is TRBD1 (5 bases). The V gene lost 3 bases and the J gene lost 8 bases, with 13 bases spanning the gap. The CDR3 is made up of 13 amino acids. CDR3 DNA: TGTGCCAGCAGTTTCAGCAGGGTCACCGGCTACACCTTC. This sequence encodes CASSFSRVTGYTF.

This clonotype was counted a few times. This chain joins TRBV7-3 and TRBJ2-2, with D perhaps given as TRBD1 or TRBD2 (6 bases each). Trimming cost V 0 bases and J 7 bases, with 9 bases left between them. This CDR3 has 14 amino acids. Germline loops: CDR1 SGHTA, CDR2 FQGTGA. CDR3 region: CASSLTGGVGELFF. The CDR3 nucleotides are TGTGCCAGCAGCTTAACGGGGGGCGTCGGGGAGCTGTTTTTT. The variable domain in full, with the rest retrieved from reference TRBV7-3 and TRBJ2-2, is GAGVSQTPSNKVTEKGKYVELRCDPISGHTALYWYRQSLGQGPEFLIYFQGTGAADDSGLPNDRFFAVRPEGSVSTLKIQRTERGDSAVYLCASSLTGGVGELFFGEGSRLTVL.

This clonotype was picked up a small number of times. The CDR3 DNA is TGCAGCGGGACTATCAGCTCTTACGAGCAGTACTTC. Encoded protein: CSGTISSYEQYF. The chain is built from TRBV20-1 and TRBJ2-7, with 7 bases fitting TRBD2. Germline loops: CDR1 DFQATT, CDR2 SNEGSKA (reference sequence). The CDR3 runs 12 residues.

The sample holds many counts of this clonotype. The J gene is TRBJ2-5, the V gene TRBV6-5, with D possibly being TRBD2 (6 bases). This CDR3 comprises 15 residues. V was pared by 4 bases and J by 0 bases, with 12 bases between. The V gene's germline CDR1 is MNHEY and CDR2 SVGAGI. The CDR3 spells CASSSRGADQETQYF. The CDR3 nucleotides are TGTGCCAGCAGTTCGCGGGGAGCGGACCAAGAGACCCAGTACTTC.

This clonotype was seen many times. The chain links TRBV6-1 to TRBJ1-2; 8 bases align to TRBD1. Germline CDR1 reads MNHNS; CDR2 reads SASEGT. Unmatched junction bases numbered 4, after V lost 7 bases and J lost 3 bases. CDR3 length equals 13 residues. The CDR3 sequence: CASITGGDYGYTF. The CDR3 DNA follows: TGTGCCAGCATCACAGGGGGAGACTATGGCTACACCTTC.

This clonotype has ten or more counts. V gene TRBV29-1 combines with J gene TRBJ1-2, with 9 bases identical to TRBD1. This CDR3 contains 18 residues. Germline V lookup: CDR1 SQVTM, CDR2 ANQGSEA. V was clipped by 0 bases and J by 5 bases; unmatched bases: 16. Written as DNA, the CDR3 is TGCAGCGTTGAAGAACCGCCCCGGGACAGGGCTTTTAAGTATGGCTACACCTTC. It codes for CSVEEPPRDRAFKYGYTF.

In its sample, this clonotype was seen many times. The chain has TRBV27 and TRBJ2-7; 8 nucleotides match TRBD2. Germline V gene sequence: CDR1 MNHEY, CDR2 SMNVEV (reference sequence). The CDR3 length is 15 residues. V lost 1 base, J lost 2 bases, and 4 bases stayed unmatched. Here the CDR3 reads CASSLYSGRAYEQYF. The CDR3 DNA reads TGTGCCAGCAGTTTATATTCCGGGAGGGCCTACGAGCAGTACTTC.

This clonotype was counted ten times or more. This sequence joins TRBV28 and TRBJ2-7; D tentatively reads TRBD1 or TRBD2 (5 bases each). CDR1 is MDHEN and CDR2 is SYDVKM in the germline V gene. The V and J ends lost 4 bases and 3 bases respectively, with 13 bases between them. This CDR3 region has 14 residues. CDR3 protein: CASSSQGPVYEQYF. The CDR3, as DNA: TGTGCCAGCAGTTCCCAGGGACCAGTCTACGAGCAGTACTTC.

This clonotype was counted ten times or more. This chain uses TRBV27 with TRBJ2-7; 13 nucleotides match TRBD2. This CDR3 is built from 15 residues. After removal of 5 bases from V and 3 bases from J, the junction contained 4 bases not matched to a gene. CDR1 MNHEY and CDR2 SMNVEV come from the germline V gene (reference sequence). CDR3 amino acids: CASSPRLAGGYEQYF. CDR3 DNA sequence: TGTGCCAGCAGTCCTAGACTAGCGGGAGGCTACGAGCAGTACTTC.

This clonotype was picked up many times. The CDR3 protein is CASSLIGGTGNYGYTF. In DNA form, the CDR3 reads TGTGCCAGCAGTTTAATCGGCGGGACAGGAAACTATGGCTACACCTTC. This chain links TRBV28 with TRBJ1-2; 8 bases map to TRBD1. The CDR3 consists of 16 residues. CDR1 and CDR2 (germline): MDHEN, SYDVKM. V lost 2 bases to trimming and J lost 2 bases; unmatched junction nucleotides: 7.

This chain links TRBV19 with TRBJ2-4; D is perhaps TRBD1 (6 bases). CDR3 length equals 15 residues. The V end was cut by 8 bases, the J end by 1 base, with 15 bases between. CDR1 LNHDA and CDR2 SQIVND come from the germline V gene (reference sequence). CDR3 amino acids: CASGNQGIAKNIQYF. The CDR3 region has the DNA TGTGCCAGTGGGAACCAGGGGATCGCCAAAAACATTCAGTACTTC.

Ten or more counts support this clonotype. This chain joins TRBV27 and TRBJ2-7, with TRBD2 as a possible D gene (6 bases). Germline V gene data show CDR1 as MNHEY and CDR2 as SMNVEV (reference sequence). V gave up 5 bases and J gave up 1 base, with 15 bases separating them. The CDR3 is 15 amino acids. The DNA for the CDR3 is TGTGCCAGCAGTCTAGTGGGCGGGGATTCCTACGAGCAGTACTTC. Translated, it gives CASSLVGGDSYEQYF.

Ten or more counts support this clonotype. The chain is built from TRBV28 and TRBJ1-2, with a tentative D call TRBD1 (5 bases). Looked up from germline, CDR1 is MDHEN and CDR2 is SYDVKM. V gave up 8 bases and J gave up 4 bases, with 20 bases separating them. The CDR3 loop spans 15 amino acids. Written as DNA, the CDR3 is TGTGCCAGCCGTCCGACCTCAGACGGGGGCTATGGCTACACCTTC. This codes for CASRPTSDGGYGYTF.

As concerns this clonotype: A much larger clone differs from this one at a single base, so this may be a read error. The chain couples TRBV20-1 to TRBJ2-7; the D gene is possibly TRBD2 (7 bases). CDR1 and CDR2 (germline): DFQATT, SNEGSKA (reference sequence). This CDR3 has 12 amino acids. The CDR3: CGAREGVYEQYF. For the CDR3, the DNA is TGCGGTGCTAGGGAGGGGGTCTACGAGCAGTACTTC.

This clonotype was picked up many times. The CDR3 protein is CASSYSQGKTYEQYF. CDR3 nucleotides: TGTGCCAGCAGTTACTCACAGGGGAAGACCTACGAGCAGTACTTC. V usage is TRBV6-5 and J usage is TRBJ2-7; 7 bases match TRBD1. V was pared by 0 bases and J by 2 bases, with 4 bases of the junction left unmatched. Germline V gene sequence: CDR1 MNHEY, CDR2 SVGAGI. CDR3 length: 15 amino acids.

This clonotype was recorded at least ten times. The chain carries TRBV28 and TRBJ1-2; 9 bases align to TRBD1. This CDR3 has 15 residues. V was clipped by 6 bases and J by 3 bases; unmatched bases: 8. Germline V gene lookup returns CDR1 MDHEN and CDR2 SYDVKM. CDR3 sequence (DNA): TGTGCCAGCAGACCCACAGGGGGCATTGACTATGGCTACACCTTC. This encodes CASRPTGGIDYGYTF.